These 9 T cell receptor beta chains originate from one sample sequenced in a study of blood T cell repertoires in COVID-19. The repertoire was sequenced with immunoSEQ multiplex PCR; TCRdb's copy has only in-frame clones and lacks some. The sample lists about 42,000 clones, about nine tenths occurring once. What was sequenced was peripheral blood. These receptors all stem from a human donor in a cohort sampled during active COVID-19.

The gene calls are TRBV5-1 and TRBJ1-2; TRBD1 matches 8 bases. Germline assignment: CDR1 SGHRS and CDR2 YFSETQ. The CDR3 is 15 residues long. The trim removed 2 bases at V and 6 bases at J, leaving 9 bases unmatched. CDR3 residues: CASSFSTGATDGYTF. CDR3 DNA sequence: TGCGCCAGCAGCTTTTCGACAGGGGCGACGGATGGCTACACCTTC. The full variable domain, in which reference TRBV5-1 and TRBJ1-2 provide the parts outside the CDR3, is KAGVTQTPRYLIKTRGQQVTLSCSPISGHRSVSWYQQTPGQGLQFLFEYFSETQRNKGNFPGRFSGRQFSNSRSEMNVSTLELGDSALYLCASSFSTGATDGYTFGSGTRLTVV.

The chain has TRBV7-9 and TRBJ1-2; no reliable D call. The CDR3 extends over 15 amino acids. The V gene lost 4 bases and the J gene lost 6 bases, with 18 bases spanning the gap. Germline assignment: CDR1 SEHNR and CDR2 FQNEAQ (reference sequence). This CDR3 reads CASSSSVAELDGYTF. In nucleotides, the CDR3 is TGTGCCAGCAGCTCGTCTGTGGCGGAGTTGGATGGCTACACCTTC.

A single count supports this clone. The rearrangement joins TRBV5-5 to TRBJ1-2; a possible D gene is TRBD1 (6 bases). V was cut by 2 bases and J by 2 bases, with 13 bases left in between. CDR3 length: 15 residues. Germline V gene sequence: CDR1 SGHKS, CDR2 YYEKEE (reference sequence). As DNA, the CDR3 is TGTGCCAGCAGCTTTTACAGGGACCCCAACTATGGCTACACCTTC. The encoded protein is CASSFYRDPNYGYTF.

The rearrangement links TRBV18 to TRBJ1-1; no definite D call. This CDR3 contains 14 residues. CDR1 is KGHSH and CDR2 is LQKENI in the germline V gene. Trimming shortened V by 1 base and J by 3 bases, and 9 bases separated the two germline ends. The CDR3 here is CASSPLQVDTEAFF. CDR3 DNA: TGTGCCAGCTCACCACTCCAGGTGGACACTGAAGCTTTCTTT.

The chain recombines TRBV12-3 or TRBV12-4 with TRBJ1-1, with D hard to call. V lost 7 bases, J lost 11 bases, and 14 bases lay in between. CDR3 length equals 11 residues. CDR3 region: CASTAGPGAFF. CDR3 nucleotides: TGTGCCAGCACGGCCGGCCCCGGGGCTTTCTTT.

The chain joins TRBV10-3 to TRBJ1-1; maybe TRBD1 (5 bases). V lost 6 bases and J 4 bases, leaving 12 bases between the germline ends. This CDR3 comprises 13 residues. Looked up from germline, CDR1 is ENHRY and CDR2 is SYGVKD. The CDR3 DNA sequence: TGTGCCATCAGGAGAGAAACAGGCACTGAAGCTTTCTTT. It translates to CAIRRETGTEAFF.

This clone has just a few counts. The V call is TRBV20-1, the J call TRBJ1-1, with a tentative D call TRBD1 (5 bases). The CDR3 spans 11 residues. CDR1 and CDR2 (germline): DFQATT, SNEGSKA (reference sequence). The CDR3 DNA sequence: TGCGCCGGGACTGGTCAGCGTGAAGCTTTCTTT. It yields the protein CAGTGQREAFF.

V gene TRBV6-2 or TRBV6-3 combines with J gene TRBJ2-6; 7 bases fit TRBD2. The CDR3 extends over 15 amino acids. Looked up from germline, CDR1 is MNHEY and CDR2 is SVGEGT. J was trimmed by 3 bases and V by 6 bases; bases with no gene match: 5. CDR3 DNA sequence: TGTGCCAGCAGCCTGGGGGGGGTTGGGGCCAACGTCCTGACTTTC. This translates into CASSLGGVGANVLTF.

The chain links TRBV7-6 to TRBJ1-1, with 7 bases lining up with TRBD1. CDR1 and CDR2 (germline): SGHVS, FNYEAQ. V lost 5 bases and J lost 4; bases outside the gene matches: 10. The CDR3 is made up of 15 amino acids. The CDR3, as DNA: TGTGCCAGCAGCCCCAACCCCGACAGGGCCACTGAAGCTTTCTTT. Its protein product is CASSPNPDRATEAFF.